A single sample gave rise to the 22 T cell receptor beta chains below, sequenced in a study of cytomegalovirus exposure and HLA in healthy donors. PCR employed 60 Vbeta and 13 Jbeta primers. Repertoires were generated with immunoSEQ multiplex PCR, while TCRdb's copy carries only in-frame clones and drops some. The sample consists of 75,000 to 90,000 clones, less than 80% of them appearing once. The material sequenced was PBMCs. Source of these receptors: a woman aged 40-49 years in good health and CMV-seropositive.

The rearrangement links TRBV6-5 to TRBJ2-7; D uncertain. Germline V gene sequence: CDR1 MNHEY, CDR2 SVGAGI. Trimming pared 2 bases from V and 0 bases from J, leaving 8 bases between. This CDR3 is 14 amino acids long. CDR3 sequence: CASSYEASSYEQYF. In DNA, the CDR3 is TGTGCCAGCAGTTACGAGGCGAGCTCCTACGAGCAGTACTTC.

The rearrangement links TRBV7-9 to TRBJ1-3; possible D gene TRBD1, 6 bases. Trimming stripped 5 bases from V and 4 bases from J, with 18 bases between. This CDR3 has 16 amino acids. Germline V CDR1 and CDR2: SEHNR, FQNEAQ (reference sequence). CDR3 region: CASSPGRGALGNTIYF. The CDR3, as DNA: TGTGCCAGCAGCCCCGGGCGGGGGGCGTTGGGAAACACCATATATTTT.

This clone was counted between two and nine times. This chain connects TRBV10-1 to TRBJ2-2, with 9 bases aligning to TRBD1. The J segment lost 5 bases and the V segment lost 0 bases, leaving 7 bases of the junction unmatched. The CDR3 has 17 amino acids. Germline V gives CDR1 WNHNN, CDR2 SYGVQD (reference sequence). Written as DNA, the CDR3 is TGCGCCAGCAGTGAGTCGTACAGGGGGCGCTGGACCGGGGAGCTGTTTTTT. As protein: CASSESYRGRWTGELFF.

This rearrangement joins TRBV18 to TRBJ1-6; D gene ambiguous. The CDR3 runs 16 residues. Germline V gene sequence: CDR1 KGHSH, CDR2 LQKENI. V gave up 1 base and J gave up 8 bases, with 15 bases separating them. The CDR3 DNA reads TGTGCCAGCTCACCACGGGGAATAAACGGGGATTCACCCCTCCACTTT. Translating gives CASSPRGINGDSPLHF.

V and J are TRBV19 and TRBJ2-7, with 7 bases identical to TRBD1. Germline values: CDR1 LNHDA, CDR2 SQIVND (reference sequence). The V segment lost 5 bases and the J segment 3 bases; nucleotides outside the gene matches: 10. The CDR3 extends over 15 amino acids. In DNA form, the CDR3 reads TGTGCCAGTAGTGAAGGGGACAGCTTTAACTACGAGCAGTACTTC. It codes for CASSEGDSFNYEQYF.

The chain uses TRBV6-1 and TRBJ1-6; 9 bases are a match to TRBD1. The ends lost 1 base at V and 8 bases at J; junction bases unmatched: 6. Germline V gene lookup returns CDR1 MNHNS and CDR2 SASEGT. The CDR3 has 16 amino acids. CDR3 bases: TGTGCCAGCAGTGAAGACGGGACAGGGTGGGATTCACCCCTCCACTTT. It codes for CASSEDGTGWDSPLHF.

The chain joins TRBV5-6 to TRBJ2-3; D is undetermined. CDR1 SGHDT and CDR2 YYEEEE come from the germline V gene. V lost 3 bases and J 3 bases, leaving 11 bases between the germline ends. The CDR3 spans 14 residues. The CDR3 nucleotides are TGTGCCAGCAGCTCGACGGTGAGGACAGATACGCAGTATTTT. Amino acid sequence: CASSSTVRTDTQYF.

The chain employs TRBV13 and TRBJ2-5; the match to TRBD1 covers 8 bases. The J call may be mistaken, given a closer DNA end match to TRBJ2-7. Germline V lookup: CDR1 PRHDT, CDR2 FYEKMQ (reference sequence). CDR3 length: 15 residues. This CDR3 is CASSPRQGFIHEQYF. The DNA of the CDR3 is TGTGCCAGCAGTCCCCGACAGGGGTTTATCCACGAGCAGTACTTC.

The rearrangement uses TRBV6-6 and TRBJ1-4; D gene ambiguous. Trimming stripped 8 bases from V and 8 bases from J, with 9 bases between. CDR3 length: 11 residues. Germline CDR1 and CDR2: MNHNY and SVGAGI (reference sequence). The CDR3 loop reads CASGPGEKLFF. In DNA form, the CDR3 reads TGTGCCAGCGGGCCGGGGGAAAAACTGTTTTTT.

CDR3 nucleotides: TGTGCCAGCAGCTTAGAGGGCAGGGGGACTGAAGCTTTCTTT. This encodes CASSLEGRGTEAFF. V is TRBV11-2 and J is TRBJ1-1, with TRBD1 matching 7 bases. The germline V gene encodes CDR1 SGHAT and CDR2 FQNNGV. This CDR3 is built from 14 residues. V gave up 0 bases and J gave up 5 bases; unmatched junction bases: 3.

The V and J genes are TRBV29-1 and TRBJ1-4; no definite D call. CDR1 and CDR2 from the germline V gene are SQVTM and ANQGSEA. Trimming removed 5 bases at V and 8 bases at J, with 9 bases between. CDR3 length: 11 residues. The DNA of the CDR3 is TGCAGCGTTTTAGTCCCCGAAAAACTGTTTTTT. It encodes CSVLVPEKLFF. Using reference TRBV29-1 and TRBJ1-4 for the parts outside the CDR3, the full variable domain is SAVISQKPSRDICQRGTSLTIQCQVDSQVTMMFWYRQQPGQSLTLIATANQGSEATYESGFVIDKFPISRPNLTFSTLTVSNMSPEDSSIYLCSVLVPEKLFFGSGTQLSVL.

The chain is built from TRBV11-2 and TRBJ2-5; the match to TRBD2 covers 12 bases. The length of the CDR3 is 15 residues. The V gene's germline CDR1 is SGHAT and CDR2 FQNNGV. The junction had 5 bases not matched to a gene; V was cut back by 5 bases and J by 4 bases. CDR3 sequence reads: CASSTRTSGAETQYF. CDR3 DNA sequence: TGTGCCAGCAGCACCCGGACTAGCGGGGCAGAGACCCAGTACTTC.

The chain carries TRBV27 and TRBJ1-3; TRBD1 aligns across 7 bases. CDR1 MNHEY and CDR2 SMNVEV come from the germline V gene (reference sequence). The CDR3 length is 15 residues. The V segment lost 5 bases and the J segment 4 bases; nucleotides outside the gene matches: 8. The CDR3 DNA is TGTGCCAGCAGTGCCGCAGGGGGTTGGGGAAACACCATATATTTT. It is translated as CASSAAGGWGNTIYF.

This clone appeared a single time. V is TRBV7-6 and J is TRBJ1-4, with TRBD1 matching 8 bases. With V trimmed by 1 base and J by 8 bases, 3 bases remained unmatched. CDR3 size: 14 residues. Germline CDR1 reads SGHVS; CDR2 reads FNYEAQ. CDR3 nucleotide sequence: TGTGCCAGCAGCTTAGGACAGGGGTGGGAAAAACTGTTTTTT. Its protein product is CASSLGQGWEKLFF. The variable domain in full, completed from reference TRBV7-6 and TRBJ1-4, reads GAGVSQSPRYKVTKRGQDVALRCDPISGHVSLYWYRQALGQGPEFLTYFNYEAQQDKSGLPNDRFSAERPEGSISTLTIQRTEQRDSAMYRCASSLGQGWEKLFFGSGTQLSVL.

V and J are TRBV19 and TRBJ2-3; 7 bases map to TRBD1. Trimming removed 6 bases from V and 1 base from J; junction bases left unmatched: 7. Germline CDR1 and CDR2: LNHDA and SQIVND (reference sequence). This CDR3 region has 15 residues. The DNA of the CDR3 is TGTGCCAGTAGATTAGACAGGGCCCGCACAGATACGCAGTATTTT. This translates into CASRLDRARTDTQYF.

The chain couples TRBV6-6 to TRBJ1-1; the D is unclear. V was cut by 5 bases and J by 2 bases, with 9 bases left in between. This CDR3 is 13 amino acids long. Germline V gene sequence: CDR1 MNHNY, CDR2 SVGAGI (reference sequence). The CDR3 DNA reads TGTGCCAGCAGTCCAACACTAAACACTGAAGCTTTCTTT. This gives the protein CASSPTLNTEAFF.

The chain uses TRBV27 and TRBJ2-4, with 8 bases lining up with TRBD1. Germline V lookup: CDR1 MNHEY, CDR2 SMNVEV (reference sequence). The CDR3 contains 12 residues. With 7 bases clipped from V and 10 bases from J, the junction kept 6 bases outside the gene matches. This CDR3 reads CASTGQGGIQYF. The CDR3 DNA is TGTGCCAGCACTGGACAGGGTGGAATTCAGTACTTC.

The rearrangement links TRBV5-5 to TRBJ2-2; tentative D call: TRBD1 (6 bases). Germline CDR1 and CDR2: SGHKS and YYEKEE (reference sequence). The CDR3 contains 16 residues. Trimming removed 2 bases from V and 1 base from J, with 12 bases in between. CDR3 in amino acids: CASSLTGTKNTGELFF. The CDR3 DNA is TGTGCCAGCAGCTTAACCGGGACAAAGAACACCGGGGAGCTGTTTTTT.

This clone was recorded once. The chain joins TRBV6-5 to TRBJ1-3; D not resolved. The CDR3 covers 14 residues. Germline values: CDR1 MNHEY, CDR2 SVGAGI. Between the trimmed V and J ends, which lost 2 bases and 0 bases, there was a span of 5 bases. The CDR3 reads CASSYSSSGNTIYF. Written as DNA, the CDR3 is TGTGCCAGCAGTTACAGTAGCTCTGGAAACACCATATATTTT.

The V gene is TRBV10-3, the J gene TRBJ2-1; D is possibly TRBD1 (6 bases). This CDR3 comprises 16 residues. V was trimmed by 6 bases and J by 7 bases, leaving 22 bases between them. Per the germline V gene, CDR1 is ENHRY and CDR2 is SYGVKD. The CDR3: CAIRDPQGSEGNEQFF. CDR3 in DNA: TGTGCCATCAGGGACCCACAGGGAAGTGAAGGGAATGAGCAGTTCTTC.

CDR3 in DNA: TGTGCCAGCAGCTCGGGACTAGCATCGGATACGCAGTATTTT. This codes for CASSSGLASDTQYF. The chain has TRBV7-9 and TRBJ2-3, with 9 bases identical to TRBD2. Germline values: CDR1 SEHNR, CDR2 FQNEAQ (reference sequence). The CDR3 has 14 residues. Trimming cost V 4 bases and J 6 bases; bases outside gene matches: 5.

The table lists this clone with a count of one. The rearrangement joins TRBV7-9 to TRBJ1-1, with D uncertain. V was clipped by 2 bases and J by 0 bases, with 4 bases between them. This CDR3 region has 13 residues. CDR1 is SEHNR, CDR2 FQNEAQ, per germline (reference sequence). CDR3 coding DNA: TGTGCCAGCAGCTTATCCTTGAACACTGAAGCTTTCTTT. Amino acid sequence: CASSLSLNTEAFF.